This T cell receptor beta chain originates from a study of blood T cell repertoires in COVID-19. Study-wide background: There were acute and convalescent COVID-19 samples, and they came from the United States, Italy and Spain. In each case, the material was cDNA or gDNA derived from T cells, B-cell-depleted T cells, or PBMCs.

Per the authors' pipeline: The assay estimated nucleated cells by amplifying reference gene primers. Repertoires were generated with immunoSEQ multiplex PCR, while TCRdb's copy carries only in-frame clones and drops some. D and trimming come from the DNA, and the V and J calls and clone size come from that table. The sample lists approximately 100,000 clones, around 80% seen once, with around 4.7% in the top ten. This CDR3 contains 14 residues. Germline loops: CDR1 MNHEY, CDR2 SVGEGT. Trimming took 4 bases from V and 7 from J, leaving 13 bases between them. The sequence derives from a human donor in a cohort sampled during active or convalescent COVID-19. Specimen: peripheral blood. V usage is TRBV6-2 or TRBV6-3 and J usage is TRBJ1-4; maybe TRBD1 (5 bases). CDR3 DNA: TGTGCCAGCAGTTCCGCAGGGACTCCTGAAAAACTGTTTTTT. Protein product: CASSSAGTPEKLFF.